The 13 T cell receptor beta chains given below trace back to one sample, sequenced in a study of Ad26.COV2.S vaccination and SARS-CoV-2 variants. Profiling relied on immunoSEQ multiplex PCR, and the TCRdb table lists in-frame clones only, not all of them. This sample carries approximately 460,000 clones, 89% of them seen once, and the ten largest clones take more than 1.5%. Regarding treatment: approximately 18 received Ad26.COV2.S at low or high dose, single or two shots; 5 received placebo; per-sample allocation not given. Vaccine and placebo recipients were sampled on day 63 after the first injection. The specimen was peripheral blood, collected in a trial of Ad26.COV2.S vaccine versus placebo. The receptors shown here come from a person aged 18-60 years who received the Ad26.COV2.S COVID-19 vaccine or a placebo.

V is TRBV28 and J is TRBJ2-5; D remains unclear. The CDR3 has 14 residues. Deletions cut 1 base from V and 0 bases from J, with 6 bases between. The germline gives CDR1 MDHEN, CDR2 SYDVKM. The CDR3 DNA sequence: TGTGCCAGCAGTTTATTACAGTACCAAGAGACCCAGTACTTC. Its protein is CASSLLQYQETQYF.

This clone was recorded once. J is TRBJ2-7 and V is TRBV30, with 7 bases aligning to TRBD1. The V gene end was trimmed by 0 bases and the J gene end by 6 bases; junction bases not matched to a gene: 11. Germline values: CDR1 GTSNPN, CDR2 SVGIG (reference sequence). The length of the CDR3 is 15 residues. The CDR3 loop is CAWSVRGLAGGEQYF. CDR3 nucleotide sequence: TGTGCCTGGAGTGTACGTGGGCTAGCAGGGGGCGAGCAGTACTTC.

As concerns this clone: Other nucleotide sequences from this sample produce the same CDR3. CDR3 sequence: CASSLDRYGYTF. The CDR3 nucleotides read TGCGCCAGCAGCTTGGACCGATATGGCTACACCTTC. V gene TRBV5-1 combines with J gene TRBJ1-2; D is unresolved. This CDR3 is 12 amino acids long. V was clipped by 0 bases and J by 5 bases, with 5 bases between them. Germline CDR1 is SGHRS and CDR2 is YFSETQ.

The chain carries TRBV6-6 and TRBJ1-5; TRBD1 matches 10 bases. Looked up from germline, CDR1 is MNHNY and CDR2 is SVGAGI (reference sequence). This CDR3 is 16 amino acids long. The V segment lost 6 bases and the J segment 3 bases; nucleotides outside the gene matches: 8. CDR3 sequence (DNA): TGTGCCAGCAGCGAACCGGGACAGGGGTACAATCAGCCCCAGCATTTT. Protein product: CASSEPGQGYNQPQHF.

The chain combines TRBV6-5 with TRBJ1-4; 9 bases line up with TRBD1. The CDR3 has 15 residues. Trimming at V came to 6 bases and at J to 8 bases, leaving 10 bases not matched to a gene. Germline-derived CDR1 and CDR2 are MNHEY and SVGAGI. The chain's CDR3 is CASRGPGQGEEKLFF. The CDR3 DNA reads TGTGCCAGCAGGGGACCGGGACAGGGAGAGGAAAAACTGTTTTTT.

The chain employs TRBV2 and TRBJ2-4, with a possible D match to TRBD2 (7 bases). The CDR3 consists of 13 residues. The V end was cut by 2 bases, the J end by 9 bases, with 11 bases between. Germline V lookup: CDR1 SNHLY, CDR2 FYNNEI. CDR3 loop: CASSERGGGIQYF. The CDR3 nucleotides read TGTGCCAGCAGTGAAAGGGGGGGTGGCATTCAGTACTTC.

The chain couples TRBV6-6 to TRBJ1-2; D is unresolved. With 2 bases removed from V and 7 bases from J, the gap between germline ends came to 2 bases. Germline CDR1 reads MNHNY; CDR2 reads SVGAGI (reference sequence). The CDR3 covers 10 residues. CDR3: CASSYVGYTF. In nucleotides, the CDR3 is TGTGCCAGCAGTTACGTTGGCTACACCTTC.

The chain carries TRBV4-1 and TRBJ2-5; TRBD2 matches at 13 bases. Germline values: CDR1 MGHRA, CDR2 YSYEKL. This CDR3 contains 16 residues. With V trimmed by 3 bases and J by 1 base, 2 bases remained unmatched. CDR3 protein: CASSHRLAGGQETQYF. The CDR3 coding sequence is TGCGCCAGCAGCCATCGACTAGCGGGGGGCCAAGAGACCCAGTACTTC.

This sequence joins TRBV4-1 and TRBJ2-1, with 9 bases that match TRBD2. With 1 base clipped from V and 7 bases from J, the junction kept 8 bases outside the gene matches. In germline, CDR1 is MGHRA, CDR2 YSYEKL. The length of the CDR3 is 16 residues. CDR3 in DNA: TGCGCCAGCAGCCAAGGGGTCACTAGCGGGTTTAATGAGCAGTTCTTC. This translates into CASSQGVTSGFNEQFF.

This clone was detected only once. V and J are TRBV2 and TRBJ2-7; D perhaps matches TRBD1 (5 bases). Germline CDR1 reads SNHLY; CDR2 reads FYNNEI. Trimming pared 1 base from V and 3 bases from J, leaving 7 bases between. CDR3 length equals 13 residues. CDR3 DNA sequence: TGTGCCAGCAGTGAAGGGACACTCTACGAGCAGTACTTC. Translating gives CASSEGTLYEQYF.

In its sample, this clone was seen once. This chain uses TRBV20-1 with TRBJ1-1, with a tentative D call TRBD1 (5 bases). CDR1 is DFQATT and CDR2 is SNEGSKA in the germline V gene (reference sequence). This CDR3 has 11 amino acids. The V gene lost 5 bases and the J gene lost 5 bases, with 9 bases spanning the gap. This CDR3 is CSAATVTEAFF. For the CDR3, the DNA is TGCAGTGCTGCGACAGTTACTGAAGCTTTCTTT.

The V and J genes are TRBV5-8 and TRBJ2-3; D may be TRBD2 (5 bases). This CDR3 has 16 amino acids. Per the germline V gene, CDR1 is SGHTS and CDR2 is YDEGEE. V lost 1 base and J 1 base, leaving 13 bases between the germline ends. CDR3 in DNA: TGTGCCAGCAGCTTGATCCTAGCTCAGGGCACAGATACGCAGTATTTT. Encoded protein: CASSLILAQGTDTQYF.

The chain is built from TRBV10-3 and TRBJ1-2; 7 bases fit TRBD1. Germline CDR1 and CDR2: ENHRY and SYGVKD. The trim removed 10 bases at V and 3 bases at J, leaving 8 bases unmatched. The length of the CDR3 is 13 residues. The CDR3 loop is CATLPGTDYGYTF. DNA of the CDR3: TGTGCCACTTTACCCGGGACAGACTATGGCTACACCTTC.